The 27 T cell receptor beta chains listed next were all sequenced from one sample in a study of cytomegalovirus exposure and HLA in healthy donors. The table came from immunoSEQ multiplex PCR; TCRdb's copy has only in-frame clones and leaves some out. Altogether about 60,000 clones are present, more than 90% being singletons, with the ten largest covering 1% to 1.2%. The sample consisted of PBMCs. The receptors stem from a man in his late teens or twenties in good health and CMV-seronegative.

The chain uses TRBV25-1 and TRBJ1-4; 11 nucleotides match TRBD1. CDR1 is MGHDK and CDR2 is SYGVNS in the germline V gene. This CDR3 spans 15 amino acids. Trimming cost V 1 base and J 7 bases; bases outside gene matches: 2. CDR3 protein: CASSESGTGGEKLFF. Here the CDR3 DNA reads TGTGCCAGCAGTGAATCCGGGACAGGGGGTGAAAAACTGTTTTTT.

The chain employs TRBV6-6 and TRBJ2-1; D is possibly TRBD2 (6 bases). V lost 4 bases and J 5 bases, leaving 12 bases between the germline ends. This CDR3 contains 14 residues. The germline gives CDR1 MNHNY, CDR2 SVGAGI (reference sequence). The CDR3 loop reads CASSSGRLDNEQFF. The CDR3 nucleotides are TGTGCCAGCAGTTCAGGCCGACTAGACAATGAGCAGTTCTTC.

V and J are TRBV5-5 and TRBJ1-1; 8 bases line up with TRBD1. The CDR3 covers 18 residues. CDR1 is SGHKS and CDR2 is YYEKEE in the germline V gene (reference sequence). The ends lost 5 bases at V and 1 base at J; junction bases unmatched: 16. CDR3 loop: CASRGGEGTGVQNTEAFF. CDR3 DNA sequence: TGTGCCAGCAGGGGGGGTGAGGGGACAGGAGTTCAGAACACTGAAGCTTTCTTT.

CDR3 DNA sequence: TGTGCCACGTTTGACAGGGTCTATGGCTACACCTTC. Amino acids: CATFDRVYGYTF. The chain combines TRBV19 with TRBJ1-2, with 7 positions matching TRBD1. CDR3 length: 12 residues. Germline trimming cut 10 bases from V and 4 bases from J; bases unmatched to any gene: 6. Germline V gene lookup returns CDR1 LNHDA and CDR2 SQIVND (reference sequence).

The gene calls are TRBV6-4 and TRBJ2-1, with a possible D match to TRBD2 (6 bases). V was clipped by 3 bases and J by 5 bases, with 17 bases between them. Per germline, CDR1 MRHNA and CDR2 SNTAGT. This CDR3 comprises 16 residues. The CDR3 DNA is TGTGCCAGCAGTGAAGAGAGTAGCGGAAAGAACAATGAGCAGTTCTTC. Translated, it gives CASSEESSGKNNEQFF.

The V gene is TRBV6-1, the J gene TRBJ1-2, with 7 bases lining up with TRBD1. V lost 5 bases and J lost 3; bases outside the gene matches: 3. The CDR3 is made up of 13 amino acids. Germline CDR1 is MNHNS and CDR2 is SASEGT. The CDR3 spells CASSRQGDYGYTF. The CDR3 DNA sequence: TGTGCCAGCAGTAGACAGGGCGACTATGGCTACACCTTC.

The chain is built from TRBV5-1 and TRBJ2-3, with TRBD2 identical over 14 bases. The J segment lost 4 bases and the V segment lost 3 bases, leaving 7 bases of the junction unmatched. The CDR3 loop spans 17 amino acids. Germline V gene sequence: CDR1 SGHRS, CDR2 YFSETQ. In nucleotides, the CDR3 is TGCGCCAGCAGCTCCGCCGGGACTAGCGGGAGTCCAGATACGCAGTATTTT. It encodes CASSSAGTSGSPDTQYF.

The V call is TRBV7-9, the J call TRBJ2-1, with 10 bases fitting TRBD2. Unmatched junction bases numbered 12, after V lost 5 bases and J lost 2 bases. The CDR3 spans 18 residues. From germline, CDR1 is SEHNR and CDR2 FQNEAQ (reference sequence). The CDR3 DNA reads TGTGCCAGCAGCCCTACGATAGCGGGAGGTCCCACCTACAATGAGCAGTTCTTC. It is translated as CASSPTIAGGPTYNEQFF.

V gene TRBV19 combines with J gene TRBJ2-6; 8 bases fit TRBD1. CDR1 and CDR2 from the germline V gene are LNHDA and SQIVND (reference sequence). There are 20 residues in the CDR3. Trimming at V came to 5 bases and at J to 1 base, leaving 16 bases not matched to a gene. CDR3 DNA: TGTGCCAGTAGTCTAGGATATATGGGGACAGGACTATCTGGGGCCAACGTCCTGACTTTC. Translating it yields CASSLGYMGTGLSGANVLTF.

The chain combines TRBV6-5 with TRBJ1-2; no clear D gene. The CDR3 length is 14 residues. Germline CDR1 MNHEY, CDR2 SVGAGI. With 6 bases removed from V and 5 bases from J, the gap between germline ends came to 16 bases. For the CDR3, the DNA is TGTGCCAGCAGACGCACCGGGGATGGGTATGGCTACACCTTC. Translated: CASRRTGDGYGYTF.

The chain links TRBV28 to TRBJ2-7, with 7 bases identical to TRBD2. Losses at the gene ends were 5 bases for V and 0 bases for J; bases not matched to a gene: 10. The CDR3 contains 16 residues. Germline V gene data show CDR1 as MDHEN and CDR2 as SYDVKM. The DNA of the CDR3 is TGTGCCAGCAGTGTGCCGGGAGGCAGCCTCTCCTACGAGCAGTACTTC. Encoded protein: CASSVPGGSLSYEQYF.

The chain's CDR3 is CASSSPGLAFDEQFF. The CDR3 nucleotides are TGTGCCAGCAGCAGCCCGGGACTAGCGTTCGATGAGCAGTTCTTC. J is TRBJ2-1 and V is TRBV13, with 10 bases aligning to TRBD2. Unmatched junction bases numbered 9, after V lost 5 bases and J lost 8 bases. The CDR3 is 15 amino acids. Germline CDR1 is PRHDT and CDR2 is FYEKMQ (reference sequence).

V is TRBV15 and J is TRBJ2-5; D ambiguous. The CDR3 is made up of 15 amino acids. V dropped 0 bases and J dropped 5 bases, with 13 bases sitting between them. The germline V gene encodes CDR1 LNHNV and CDR2 YYDKDF (reference sequence). For the CDR3, the DNA is TGTGCCACCAGCAGAGATTTTTCCGGAGCGGAGACCCAGTACTTC. It translates to CATSRDFSGAETQYF.

J is TRBJ1-2 and V is TRBV21-1; TRBD1 is the table's D call, not checked against the DNA. TRBV21-1 is tagged as a pseudogene. This CDR3 has 15 residues. The CDR3: CASSKDTRSNYGYTF. CDR3 DNA: TGTGCCAGCAGCAAAGATACAAGATCTAACTATGGCTACACCTTC.

This chain joins TRBV28 and TRBJ2-3, with no clear D. Trimming shortened V by 5 bases and J by 5 bases, and 8 bases separated the two germline ends. The CDR3 covers 12 residues. The V gene's germline CDR1 is MDHEN and CDR2 SYDVKM. For the CDR3, the DNA is TGTGCCAGCAGTCCCCAGGAAGATACGCAGTATTTT. This sequence encodes CASSPQEDTQYF.

The rearrangement links TRBV27 to TRBJ1-1, with 11 bases identical to TRBD1. J gave up 9 bases and V 7 bases, and 16 bases lay outside the gene matches. The germline V gene has CDR1 MNHEY and CDR2 SMNVEV (reference sequence). This CDR3 has 16 amino acids. In DNA, the CDR3 is TGTGCCAGCAACCCCGAAGGGACAGGGGGGCGAGGCAAAGCTTTCTTT. This translates into CASNPEGTGGRGKAFF.

This CDR3 reads CASSLGPGSTSEQYF. The CDR3 region has the DNA TGCGCCAGCAGCTTGGGCCCGGGGTCCACCTCCGAGCAGTACTTC. The chain employs TRBV5-1 and TRBJ2-7, with D perhaps TRBD2 (5 bases). This CDR3 is built from 15 residues. The germline V gene encodes CDR1 SGHRS and CDR2 YFSETQ. V lost 0 bases and J lost 6, with 16 bases in between.

The chain uses TRBV5-8 and TRBJ1-2; D is unresolved. The CDR3 loop spans 11 amino acids. The germline V and J ends were trimmed by 1 base and 8 bases, with 6 bases remaining between them. The V gene's germline CDR1 is SGHTS and CDR2 YDEGEE. The CDR3 loop is CASSLSGGYTF. CDR3 bases: TGTGCCAGCAGCTTGTCAGGCGGCTACACCTTC.

This chain uses TRBV18 with TRBJ1-4, with TRBD1 as a possible D gene (6 bases). Between the trimmed V and J ends, which lost 3 bases and 8 bases, there was a span of 13 bases. Germline assignment: CDR1 KGHSH and CDR2 LQKENI. This CDR3 has 14 residues. CDR3 protein: CASSPVKGVEKLFF. The DNA for the CDR3 is TGTGCCAGCTCACCGGTTAAGGGGGTGGAAAAACTGTTTTTT.

The chain couples TRBV19 to TRBJ1-1; no definite D call. The germline V gene encodes CDR1 LNHDA and CDR2 SQIVND (reference sequence). The CDR3 is made up of 13 amino acids. The V end was cut by 1 base, the J end by 5 bases, with 8 bases between. Here the CDR3 DNA reads TGTGCCAGTAGTATAGGGCCGCGGACTGAAGCTTTCTTT. It codes for CASSIGPRTEAFF.

The V and J genes are TRBV2 and TRBJ2-1; 7 bases map to TRBD2. The CDR3 sequence is 14 residues long. J was trimmed by 3 bases and V by 8 bases; bases with no gene match: 7. Germline V gene sequence: CDR1 SNHLY, CDR2 FYNNEI. CDR3 protein: CASRSSGVYNEQFF. CDR3 nucleotides: TGTGCCAGCCGTAGCAGCGGGGTCTACAATGAGCAGTTCTTC. Full variable domain (remainder filled in from reference TRBV2 and TRBJ2-1): EPEVTQTPSHQVTQMGQEVILRCVPISNHLYFYWYRQILGQKVEFLVSFYNNEISEKSEIFDDQFSVERPDGSNFTLKIRSTKLEDSAMYFCASRSSGVYNEQFFGPGTRLTVL.

The genes are TRBV20-1 and TRBJ2-7; the D gene is possibly TRBD1 (5 bases). This CDR3 is built from 10 residues. V was trimmed by 6 bases and J by 4 bases, leaving 7 bases between them. Germline CDR1 reads DFQATT; CDR2 reads SNEGSKA (reference sequence). The CDR3: CSAPGYEQYF. CDR3 bases: TGCAGTGCCCCAGGGTACGAGCAGTACTTC.

CDR3 in DNA: TGTGCCAGCAGTGAACCCGAGTGGACTGAAGCTTTCTTT. This translates into CASSEPEWTEAFF. V usage is TRBV6-1 and J usage is TRBJ1-1; D gene ambiguous. This CDR3 is built from 13 residues. Germline V gene data show CDR1 as MNHNS and CDR2 as SASEGT. V was pared by 2 bases and J by 5 bases, with 9 bases between.

This clone was seen more than once but under ten times. The chain uses TRBV5-1 and TRBJ2-7; TRBD1 aligns across 8 bases. Trimming cost V 2 bases and J 5 bases; bases outside gene matches: 9. Germline-derived CDR1 and CDR2 are SGHRS and YFSETQ. The length of the CDR3 is 15 residues. CDR3 nucleotides: TGCGCCAGCAGCTTCGGACAGGGAGTTCGGGACGAGCAGTACTTC. The encoded protein is CASSFGQGVRDEQYF. The variable domain in full, with the rest retrieved from reference TRBV5-1 and TRBJ2-7, is KAGVTQTPRYLIKTRGQQVTLSCSPISGHRSVSWYQQTPGQGLQFLFEYFSETQRNKGNFPGRFSGRQFSNSRSEMNVSTLELGDSALYLCASSFGQGVRDEQYFGPGTRLTVT.

The gene calls are TRBV19 and TRBJ2-1, with D unresolved. V was trimmed by 3 bases and J by 10 bases, leaving 7 bases between them. From germline, CDR1 is LNHDA and CDR2 SQIVND (reference sequence). This CDR3 is 11 amino acids long. CDR3 in DNA: TGTGCCAGTAGTATCGAGTCCGAGCAGTTCTTC. Translated: CASSIESEQFF.

This chain connects TRBV30 to TRBJ1-2, with a tentative D call TRBD1 (5 bases). This CDR3 has 13 amino acids. The germline V and J ends were trimmed by 3 bases and 3 bases, with 11 bases remaining between them. CDR1 is GTSNPN, CDR2 SVGIG, per germline (reference sequence). The CDR3 bases are TGTGCCTGGAGCCTGGGGGGTTACTATGGCTACACCTTC. Its translation is CAWSLGGYYGYTF.

This clone was seen once. The CDR3 protein is CAISVPQSPYEQYF. In DNA form, the CDR3 reads TGTGCCATCAGTGTCCCCCAGTCACCCTACGAGCAGTACTTC. The chain has TRBV10-3 and TRBJ2-7, with no clear D. Germline lookup yields CDR1 ENHRY and CDR2 SYGVKD. The CDR3 is 14 amino acids. With 4 bases removed from V and 2 bases from J, the gap between germline ends came to 12 bases.